This TCR beta chain was obtained from a study of blood T cell repertoires in COVID-19. The wider study: Samples taken during acute and convalescent COVID-19 were collected in the United States, Italy and Spain. Sources were T cells, B-cell-depleted T cells, or PBMCs; the material itself was cDNA or gDNA.

Original data processing: The authors estimated nucleated cell counts from reference gene primer amplification. Using immunoSEQ multiplex PCR, the repertoire was profiled, and TCRdb retains in-frame clones only, with some absent. The DNA gave D and trimming, while V, J and clone size come from that table. The table lists 95,000 to 110,000 clones, 80% to 85% of them singletons. Trimming cost V 3 bases and J 4 bases; bases outside gene matches: 3. Germline CDR1 and CDR2: PRHDT and FYEKMQ (reference sequence). This CDR3 has 15 residues. This clone was seen once. The chain is built from TRBV13 and TRBJ2-2; 9 bases are shared with TRBD2. The TCR originated in a human donor in a cohort sampled during active COVID-19. The sample taken for sequencing was peripheral blood. The CDR3 region has the DNA TGTGCCAGCAGCTTTAGCGGGAGAGGCACCGGGGAGCTGTTTTTT. The encoded protein is CASSFSGRGTGELFF.